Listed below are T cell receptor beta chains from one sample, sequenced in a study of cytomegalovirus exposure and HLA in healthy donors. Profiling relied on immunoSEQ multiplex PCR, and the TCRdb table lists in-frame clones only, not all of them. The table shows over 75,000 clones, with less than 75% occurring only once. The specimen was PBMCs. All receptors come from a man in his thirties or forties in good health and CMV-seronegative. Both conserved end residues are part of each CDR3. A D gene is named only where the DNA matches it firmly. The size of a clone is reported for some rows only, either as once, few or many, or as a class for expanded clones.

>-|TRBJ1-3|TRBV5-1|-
CASSPNPGAGNTIYF
TGCGCCAGCAGCCCCAACCCAGGGGCAGGAAACACCATATATTTT
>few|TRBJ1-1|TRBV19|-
CASSGGTGDMNTEAFF
TGTGCCAGTAGTGGAGGGACGGGAGATATGAACACTGAAGCTTTCTTT
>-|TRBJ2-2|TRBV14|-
CASSQALSGELFF
TGTGCCAGCAGCCAAGCGCTTAGCGGGGAGCTGTTTTTT
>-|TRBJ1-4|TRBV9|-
CASSVTAGGAEKLFF
TGTGCCAGCAGCGTAACGGCGGGGGGCGCGGAAAAACTGTTTTTT
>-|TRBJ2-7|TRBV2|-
CASKESSYEQYF
TGTGCCAGCAAGGAGAGCTCCTACGAGCAGTACTTC
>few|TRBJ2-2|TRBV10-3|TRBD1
CAIRHSGTGDPKHTGELFF
TGTGCCATCCGCCATTCCGGGACAGGGGACCCTAAGCACACCGGGGAGCTGTTTTTT
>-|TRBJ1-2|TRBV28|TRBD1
CASRPITGDPGYTF
TGTGCCAGCAGGCCAATTACAGGGGACCCTGGCTACACCTTC
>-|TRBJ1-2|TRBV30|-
CAWRTGQGGGYTF
TGTGCCTGGAGAACTGGCCAAGGAGGCGGCTACACCTTC
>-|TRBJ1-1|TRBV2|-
CASKEENTEAFF
TGTGCCAGCAAAGAGGAGAACACTGAAGCTTTCTTT
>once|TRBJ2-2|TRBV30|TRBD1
CASLTPDRVNTGELFF
TGTGCCTCGTTGACCCCCGACAGGGTGAACACCGGGGAGCTGTTTTTT
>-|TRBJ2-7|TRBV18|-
CTSSPSQNSYEQYF
TGTACCAGCTCACCGTCACAGAACTCCTACGAGCAGTACTTC
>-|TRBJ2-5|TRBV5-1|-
CASSFRVSAETQYF
TGCGCCAGCAGCTTCAGGGTGTCGGCGGAGACCCAGTACTTC
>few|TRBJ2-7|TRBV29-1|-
CSVVGASHPPYEQYF
TGCAGCGTTGTCGGCGCTAGCCATCCACCCTACGAGCAGTACTTC
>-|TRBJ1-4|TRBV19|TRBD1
CASSMDRSNEKLFF
TGTGCCAGTAGTATGGACAGGAGTAATGAAAAACTGTTTTTT
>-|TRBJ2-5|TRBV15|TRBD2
CATSRGAGGQETQYF
TGTGCCACCAGCAGAGGAGCGGGAGGCCAAGAGACCCAGTACTTC
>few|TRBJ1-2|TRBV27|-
CASSPGGRETF
TGTGCCAGCAGTCCTGGGGGGAGGGAAACCTTC
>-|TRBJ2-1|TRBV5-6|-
CASSLSVNEQFF
TGTGCCAGCAGCTTGTCCGTGAATGAGCAGTTCTTC
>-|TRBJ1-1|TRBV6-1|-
CASTLEGVAAEAFF
TGTGCCAGCACTTTAGAAGGAGTAGCAGCTGAAGCTTTCTTT
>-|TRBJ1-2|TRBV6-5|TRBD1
CASSTGGAGGCTF
TGTGCCAGCAGCACAGGGGGCGCCGGGGGCTGCACCTTC
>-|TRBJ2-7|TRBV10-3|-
CAANEGDSFYEQYF
TGTGCCGCCAACGAAGGAGACTCTTTCTACGAGCAGTACTTC
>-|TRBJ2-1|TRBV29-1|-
CSCQVPSSYNEQFF
TGCAGCTGTCAGGTACCCAGCTCCTACAATGAGCAGTTCTTC
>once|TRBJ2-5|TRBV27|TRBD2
CASSPLAGGRQETQYF
TGTGCCAGCAGTCCTTTAGCGGGGGGGAGGCAAGAGACCCAGTACTTC
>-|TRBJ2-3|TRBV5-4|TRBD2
CASRAAIAGVTDTQYF
TGTGCCAGCAGGGCGGCGATAGCGGGAGTCACAGATACGCAGTATTTT
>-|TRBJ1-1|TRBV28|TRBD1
CASSSGGGNTEAFF
TGTGCCAGCAGTTCAGGGGGCGGGAACACTGAAGCTTTCTTT
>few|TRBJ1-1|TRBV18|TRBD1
CASSPDREAEAFF
TGTGCCAGCTCCCCCGACAGGGAAGCTGAAGCTTTCTTT
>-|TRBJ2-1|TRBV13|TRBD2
CASSWGLAGEGSYNEQFF
TGTGCCAGCAGCTGGGGACTAGCGGGCGAGGGCTCCTACAATGAGCAGTTCTTC
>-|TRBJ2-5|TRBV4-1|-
CASSQSPRGETQYF
TGCGCCAGCAGCCAGTCCCCTCGGGGGGAGACCCAGTACTTC
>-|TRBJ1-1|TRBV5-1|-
CASSLLGGGDTEAFF
TGCGCCAGCAGCTTGTTAGGGGGAGGGGACACTGAAGCTTTCTTT
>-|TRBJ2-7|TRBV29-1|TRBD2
CSVEIASGGPFSYEQYF
TGCAGCGTTGAAATAGCTAGCGGGGGCCCTTTCTCCTACGAGCAGTACTTC
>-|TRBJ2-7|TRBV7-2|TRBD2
CASSGRGGGQYF
TGTGCCAGCAGCGGGCGCGGCGGGGGGCAGTACTTC
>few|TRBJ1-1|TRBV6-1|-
CASRESGVSTEAFF
TGTGCCAGCAGAGAGTCAGGGGTTAGCACTGAAGCTTTCTTT
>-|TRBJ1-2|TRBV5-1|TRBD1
CASSATGEYYGYTF
TGCGCCAGCAGCGCAACAGGGGAGTACTATGGCTACACCTTC
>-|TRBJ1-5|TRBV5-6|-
CASSLRDTGNQPQHF
TGTGCCAGCAGCTTGAGGGACACCGGCAATCAGCCCCAGCATTTT
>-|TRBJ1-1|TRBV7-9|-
CASSLGQANTEAFF
TGTGCCAGCAGCTTAGGACAGGCGAACACTGAAGCTTTCTTT
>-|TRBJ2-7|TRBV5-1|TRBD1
CASSVGDRPYEQYF
TGCGCCAGCAGCGTGGGGGACAGGCCCTACGAGCAGTACTTC
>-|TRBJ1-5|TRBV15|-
CATSRRGGSHQPQHF
TGTGCCACCAGCCGTCGAGGGGGAAGTCATCAGCCCCAGCATTTT
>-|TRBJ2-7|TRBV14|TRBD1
CASRSGTDSYEQYF
TGTGCCAGCAGATCCGGGACAGACAGTTACGAGCAGTACTTC
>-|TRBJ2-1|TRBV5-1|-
CASGGLNGVTYNEQFF
TGCGCCAGCGGCGGACTTAATGGAGTTACCTACAATGAGCAGTTCTTC
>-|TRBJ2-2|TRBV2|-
CASSSDRSVTGELFF
TGTGCCAGCAGTAGCGACAGAAGCGTTACCGGGGAGCTGTTTTTT
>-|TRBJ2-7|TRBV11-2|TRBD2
CASTLRASGLKEQYF
TGTGCCAGCACTCTGAGGGCTAGCGGGCTAAAAGAGCAGTACTTC
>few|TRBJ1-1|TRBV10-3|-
CAISESGQLNTEAFF
TGTGCCATCAGTGAGTCAGGACAACTTAACACTGAAGCTTTCTTT
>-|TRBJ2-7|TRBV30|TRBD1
CAWSVGTGINEQYF
TGTGCCTGGAGTGTAGGGACAGGGATCAACGAGCAGTACTTC